This TCR beta chain emerged from a study of T-cell memory formation after mild COVID-19. The wider study: Largely, TCR clusters stayed within a single donor. Study results and caveats: Researchers report contracting CD4+ clones mostly in CM and EM, with CD8+ clones in EMRA. The pre-infection memory compartment contained some responding clones, suggesting cross-reactive memory joined.

V was pared by 2 bases and J by 2 bases, with 7 bases between. The CDR3 is made up of 14 amino acids. This clonotype was counted a few times. The antigen remains undetermined. 5'RACE, which relied on constant-segment primers, yielded TCR alpha and TCR beta cDNA libraries carrying sample barcodes and UMIs. TCRdb passed the 5' RACE reads through MiXCR, listing each CDR3 protein once. This sample carries about 200,000 distinct CDR3 sequences, 16% of them seen once, and the ten largest clones take more than 2%. The sample comprised PBMCs or a T cell subset sorted from them (not recorded which). The TCR comes from an adult woman who had mild COVID-19 (a few samples of this study predate the infection). Cell type and time point are not known. This chain connects TRBV12-3 or TRBV12-4 to TRBJ1-3; no clear D gene. The CDR3 spells CASSLIGTGNTIYF. The CDR3 region has the DNA TGTGCCAGCAGTTTAATTGGAACTGGAAACACCATATATTTT.